This note documents a single TCR beta chain sequence. The data derive from a study of blood T cell dynamics during melanoma immunotherapy. V lost 5 bases, J lost 2 bases, and 5 bases stayed unmatched. Germline CDR1 LGHNT, CDR2 FRNRAP. The CDR3 consists of 16 residues. This table comes from immunoSEQ multiplex PCR, and its TCRdb copy is limited to in-frame clones, with some not included. Of 10,000 to 15,000 clones in the sample, around 84% are singletons; the top ten hold less than 5.5%. Time point specified: pre-treatment baseline. The clonotype originates from a human donor with melanoma. The J gene is TRBJ2-3, the V gene TRBV12-5; TRBD2 aligns across 12 bases. The material sequenced was blood, taken from a patient treated with checkpoint blockade. CDR3 sequence reads: CASGLGLAGTTDTQYF. CDR3 bases: TGTGCTAGTGGTCTTGGACTAGCGGGGACCACAGATACGCAGTATTTT.